The 20 T cell receptor beta chains listed next were all sequenced from one sample in a study of blood T cell repertoires in COVID-19. Profiled with immunoSEQ multiplex PCR; TCRdb holds only in-frame clones, not every one. The table shows about 150,000 clones, with about nine tenths occurring only once. The specimen was peripheral blood. The receptors were gathered from a woman aged 60-70 years with active or convalescent COVID-19.

With regard to this clone: The same CDR3 can be traced to other DNA sequences in this sample. J is TRBJ1-3 and V is TRBV7-2; 7 nucleotides match TRBD1. The length of the CDR3 is 14 residues. Germline V gene data show CDR1 as SGHTA and CDR2 as FQGNSA. With 1 base clipped from V and 4 bases from J, the junction kept 1 base outside the gene matches. In DNA form, the CDR3 reads TGTGCCAGCAGCTTAGGACAGGGAGGAAACACCATATATTTT. It specifies CASSLGQGGNTIYF.

This chain uses TRBV6-2 or TRBV6-3 with TRBJ1-1, with a tentative D call TRBD1 (5 bases). This CDR3 is built from 14 residues. CDR1 is MNHEY and CDR2 is SVGEGT in the germline V gene. Trimming pared 7 bases from V and 7 bases from J, leaving 19 bases between. CDR3 sequence (DNA): TGTGCCAGCACCCCGCGGACGTTGGGGGGTGAAGCTTTCTTT. This gives the protein CASTPRTLGGEAFF.

This clone is medium-sized. V usage is TRBV4-3 and J usage is TRBJ1-6; no clear D gene. Between the trimmed V and J ends, which lost 0 bases and 13 bases, there was a span of 13 bases. CDR1 and CDR2 (germline): LGHNA, YSLEER. The CDR3 length is 14 residues. CDR3 loop: CASSQDLETAPLHF. The CDR3 region has the DNA TGCGCCAGCAGCCAAGATTTGGAGACCGCCCCCCTCCACTTT.

The chain has TRBV11-2 and TRBJ1-6; 7 positions agree with TRBD1. V gave up 1 base and J gave up 8 bases; unmatched junction bases: 2. Germline values: CDR1 SGHAT, CDR2 FQNNGV. This CDR3 region has 14 residues. Here the CDR3 DNA reads TGTGCCAGCAGCTTAGGTACAGGGGATTCACCCCTCCACTTT. It translates to CASSLGTGDSPLHF.

This chain links TRBV6-5 with TRBJ1-4; 11 nucleotides match TRBD1. V was clipped by 4 bases and J by 8 bases; unmatched bases: 3. CDR3 length: 14 amino acids. The germline gives CDR1 MNHEY, CDR2 SVGAGI. In nucleotides, the CDR3 is TGTGCCAGCAGTTTCGGGACAGGGGGAGAAAAACTGTTTTTT. Translation gives CASSFGTGGEKLFF.

The CDR3 reads CASSELLAGIGEQFF. As DNA, the CDR3 is TGCGCCAGCAGTGAGCTCTTAGCGGGGATAGGAGAGCAGTTCTTC. V gene TRBV10-1 combines with J gene TRBJ2-1, with 8 bases matching TRBD2. CDR3 length: 15 amino acids. Germline assignment: CDR1 WNHNN and CDR2 SYGVQD (reference sequence). Losses at the gene ends were 2 bases for V and 10 bases for J; bases not matched to a gene: 10.

This chain uses TRBV3-1 (or the pseudogene TRBV3-2) with TRBJ1-3, with a weak D call TRBD1 (5 bases). Per the germline V gene, CDR1 is LGHDT and CDR2 is YNNKEL (reference sequence). This CDR3 has 16 residues. The V end was cut by 2 bases, the J end by 0 bases, with 11 bases between. The CDR3 sequence: CASSQRGGASGNTIYF. The CDR3 DNA reads TGTGCCAGCAGCCAAAGAGGCGGGGCCTCTGGAAACACCATATATTTT.

This clone was recorded a few times. The chain recombines TRBV10-3 with TRBJ1-1, with D perhaps matching TRBD1 (5 bases). Trimming left V 11 bases short and J 0 bases short, with 13 bases between. Germline V gene data show CDR1 as ENHRY and CDR2 as SYGVKD. CDR3 length equals 13 residues. CDR3: CAQRRGLNTEAFF. The CDR3, as DNA: TGTGCCCAGCGAAGGGGATTGAACACTGAAGCTTTCTTT.

V is TRBV18 and J is TRBJ1-1; 11 bases fit TRBD1. V shed 0 bases and J 4 bases; nucleotides not matched to a gene: 4. Germline lookup yields CDR1 KGHSH and CDR2 LQKENI. This CDR3 is 16 amino acids long. CDR3 in DNA: TGTGCCAGCTCACCACCGATGGGGACAGGGGGCACTGAAGCTTTCTTT. Translated: CASSPPMGTGGTEAFF. Together with reference TRBV18 and TRBJ1-1, the CDR3 gives the full variable domain: NAGVMQNPRHLVRRRGQEARLRCSPMKGHSHVYWYRQLPEEGLKFMVYLQKENIIDESGMPKERFSAEFPKEGPSILRIQQVVRGDSAAYFCASSPPMGTGGTEAFFGQGTRLTVV.

Turning to this clone: Other DNA variants within this sample encode the same CDR3. The V gene is TRBV18, the J gene TRBJ1-1, with 7 nucleotides matching TRBD1. The CDR3 spans 13 residues. V was clipped by 4 bases and J by 3 bases; unmatched bases: 2. Germline loops: CDR1 KGHSH, CDR2 LQKENI. The CDR3 region has the DNA TGTGCCAGCTCACGAGACAGGGACACTGAAGCTTTCTTT. Amino acids: CASSRDRDTEAFF.

This sequence joins TRBV5-8 and TRBJ1-5; 8 bases fit TRBD1. Germline loops: CDR1 SGHTS, CDR2 YDEGEE. V lost 4 bases, J lost 4 bases, and 10 bases stayed unmatched. CDR3 length: 16 residues. The CDR3 loop reads CASSLGDRLTNQPQHF. CDR3 sequence (DNA): TGTGCCAGCAGCCTGGGGGACAGGTTAACTAATCAGCCCCAGCATTTT.

This clone was recorded once. CDR3 amino acids: CASTPGMDYGYTF. The CDR3 DNA sequence: TGTGCCAGCACTCCAGGGATGGACTATGGCTACACCTTC. This rearrangement joins TRBV12-3 or TRBV12-4 to TRBJ1-2; a weak D match, TRBD1 (5 bases). CDR3 length: 13 residues. The V end lost 7 bases, the J end lost 3 bases, and 12 bases lay between the germline ends.

V is TRBV7-2 and J is TRBJ1-4, with D tentatively TRBD1 (5 bases). This CDR3 has 14 residues. In germline, CDR1 is SGHTA, CDR2 FQGNSA. V lost 6 bases, J lost 5 bases, and 13 bases lay in between. The CDR3 DNA reads as TGTGCCAGCAGTTTACAGGTCCTAAATGAAAAACTGTTTTTT. Protein: CASSLQVLNEKLFF.

The rearrangement links TRBV10-3 to TRBJ1-2; 11 bases are shared with TRBD1. Germline V gene data show CDR1 as ENHRY and CDR2 as SYGVKD. Trimming at V came to 11 bases and at J to 6 bases, leaving 8 bases not matched to a gene. This CDR3 has 13 residues. The CDR3 nucleotides read TGTGCCTCCTGGACAGGGGGCATAGATGGCTACACCTTC. Its protein is CASWTGGIDGYTF.

This clone was seen once. The rearrangement links TRBV3-1 (or the pseudogene TRBV3-2) to TRBJ2-3, with a tentative D call TRBD2 (6 bases). Germline V gene lookup returns CDR1 LGHDT and CDR2 YNNKEL (reference sequence). The V and J ends lost 3 bases and 0 bases respectively, with 7 bases between them. This CDR3 contains 14 residues. The CDR3 DNA reads as TGTGCCAGCAGCCACGGAGGGAGCACAGATACGCAGTATTTT. It specifies CASSHGGSTDTQYF.

The J gene is TRBJ1-2, the V gene TRBV7-2; 11 positions agree with TRBD1. Germline lookup yields CDR1 SGHTA and CDR2 FQGNSA. J gave up 1 base and V 7 bases, and 5 bases lay outside the gene matches. The CDR3 consists of 15 residues. The CDR3 DNA is TGTGCCAGCAATACCGGGACAGGGGGTAACTATGGCTACACCTTC. Protein: CASNTGTGGNYGYTF.

This clone was seen once. The chain carries TRBV19 and TRBJ2-3; D ambiguous. The germline V gene encodes CDR1 LNHDA and CDR2 SQIVND (reference sequence). The CDR3 contains 12 residues. V was pared by 4 bases and J by 0 bases, with 2 bases between. The chain's CDR3 is CASSTSTDTQYF. The CDR3 DNA sequence: TGTGCCAGTAGTACGAGCACAGATACGCAGTATTTT.

The chain uses TRBV6-5 and TRBJ2-1, with 12 positions matching TRBD2. From germline, CDR1 is MNHEY and CDR2 SVGAGI. The J segment lost 6 bases and the V segment lost 5 bases, leaving 5 bases of the junction unmatched. The CDR3 has 15 residues. The CDR3 nucleotides are TGTGCCAGCAGTCAAACTAGCGGGGGGTTCAATGAGCAGTTCTTC. Its translation is CASSQTSGGFNEQFF.

The rearrangement joins TRBV9 to TRBJ1-6; a weak D match, TRBD1 (6 bases). This CDR3 is 14 amino acids long. V was trimmed by 0 bases and J by 10 bases, leaving 11 bases between them. Per the germline V gene, CDR1 is SGDLS and CDR2 is YYNGEE. The CDR3 DNA sequence: TGTGCCAGCAGCGTAGGGCCCAGGGGCTCACCCCTCCACTTT. Residues: CASSVGPRGSPLHF.

The rearrangement joins TRBV12-3 or TRBV12-4 to TRBJ1-6; the D is unclear. CDR3 length equals 13 residues. The V end lost 6 bases, the J end lost 7 bases, and 10 bases lay between the germline ends. CDR3 loop: CASRYKRNSPLHF. The CDR3 nucleotides are TGTGCCAGCAGGTACAAGAGGAATTCACCCCTCCACTTT.